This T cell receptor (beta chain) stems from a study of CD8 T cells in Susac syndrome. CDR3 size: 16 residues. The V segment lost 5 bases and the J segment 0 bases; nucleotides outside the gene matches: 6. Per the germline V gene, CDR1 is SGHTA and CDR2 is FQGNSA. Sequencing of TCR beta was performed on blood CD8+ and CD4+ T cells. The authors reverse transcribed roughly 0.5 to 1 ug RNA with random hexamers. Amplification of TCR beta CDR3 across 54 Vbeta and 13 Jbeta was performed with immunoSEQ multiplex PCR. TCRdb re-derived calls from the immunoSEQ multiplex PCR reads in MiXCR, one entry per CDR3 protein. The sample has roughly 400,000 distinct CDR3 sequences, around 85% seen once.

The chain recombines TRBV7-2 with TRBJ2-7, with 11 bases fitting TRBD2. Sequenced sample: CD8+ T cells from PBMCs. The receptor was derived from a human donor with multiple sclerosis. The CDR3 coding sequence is TGTGCCAGCAGCGTTCGGGGACTAGCGGACTCCTACGAGCAGTACTTC. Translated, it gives CASSVRGLADSYEQYF.